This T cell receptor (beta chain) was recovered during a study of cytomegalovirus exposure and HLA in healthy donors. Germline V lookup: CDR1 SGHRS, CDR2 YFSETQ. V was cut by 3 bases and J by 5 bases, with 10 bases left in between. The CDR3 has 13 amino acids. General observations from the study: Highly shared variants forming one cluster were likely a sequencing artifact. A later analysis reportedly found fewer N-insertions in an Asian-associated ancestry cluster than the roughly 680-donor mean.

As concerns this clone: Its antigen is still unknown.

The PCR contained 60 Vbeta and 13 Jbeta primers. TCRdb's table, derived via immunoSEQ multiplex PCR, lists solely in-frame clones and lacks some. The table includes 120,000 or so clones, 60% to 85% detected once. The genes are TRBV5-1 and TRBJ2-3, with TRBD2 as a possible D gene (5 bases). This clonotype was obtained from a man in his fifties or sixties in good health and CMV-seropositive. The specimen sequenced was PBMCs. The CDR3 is CASSSGGGDTQYF. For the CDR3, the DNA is TGCGCCAGCAGCTCGGGCGGAGGAGATACGCAGTATTTT.